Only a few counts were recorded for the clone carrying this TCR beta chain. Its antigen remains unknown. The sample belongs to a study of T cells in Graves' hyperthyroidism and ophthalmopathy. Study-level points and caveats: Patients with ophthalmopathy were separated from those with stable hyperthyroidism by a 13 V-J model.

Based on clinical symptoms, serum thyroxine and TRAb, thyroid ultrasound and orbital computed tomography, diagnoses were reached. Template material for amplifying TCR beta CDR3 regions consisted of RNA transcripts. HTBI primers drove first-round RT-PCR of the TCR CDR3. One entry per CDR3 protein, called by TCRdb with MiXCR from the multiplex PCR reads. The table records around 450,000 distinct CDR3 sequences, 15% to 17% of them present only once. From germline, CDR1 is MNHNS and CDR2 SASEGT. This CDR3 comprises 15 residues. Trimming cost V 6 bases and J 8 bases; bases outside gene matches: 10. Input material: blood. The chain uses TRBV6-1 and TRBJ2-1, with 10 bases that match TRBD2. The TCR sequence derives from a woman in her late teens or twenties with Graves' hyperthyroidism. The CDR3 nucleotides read TGTGCCAGCAGCCTGACAGCGGGGGGGGGGGATGAGCAGTTCTTC. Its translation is CASSLTAGGGDEQFF.